The following is a T cell receptor (beta chain) sequence with its context. Authors' processing steps: Amplification of reference gene primers provided the estimated nucleated cell counts. This table comes from immunoSEQ multiplex PCR, and its TCRdb copy is limited to in-frame clones, with some not included. V and J calls and clone size are those listed in that table; D and trimming were worked out from the DNA. The table shows some 280,000 clones, with approximately 80% occurring only once. This specimen comes from a study of blood T cell repertoires in COVID-19. Across the whole study: Acute and convalescent COVID-19 samples came from the United States, Italy and Spain. Nucleic acid was either cDNA or gDNA, and it came from T cells, B-cell-depleted T cells, or PBMCs.

This sequence originates from a woman between 45 and 60 years old with active or convalescent COVID-19. The material sequenced was peripheral blood.

This chain's CDR3 is CASSSRRGSSYNEQFF. The CDR3, as DNA: TGTGCCAGCAGCTCTCGGCGGGGGAGCTCCTACAATGAGCAGTTCTTC. The rearrangement uses TRBV11-2 and TRBJ2-1; 7 nucleotides agree with TRBD2. CDR1 SGHAT and CDR2 FQNNGV come from the germline V gene. This CDR3 has 16 amino acids. Trimming removed 4 bases from V and 0 bases from J; junction bases left unmatched: 6.